This T cell receptor beta chain was recorded in a study of T cell repertoires in cytomegalovirus infection. Turning to the study itself: CMV infection plus the matching HLA type was flagged by public TCR beta signatures.

This clonotype was counted a few times. Its antigen is unknown. A single record per CDR3 protein comes from TCRdb applying MiXCR to the reads. Of more than 45,000 distinct CDR3 sequences listed, 25% to 40% are singletons. The study's findings and limits: Within the response measured ex vivo, HLA-C-restricted CMV-specific TCR beta clonotypes were dominant. People with CMV and the relevant HLA were identified by cumulative public TCR beta family frequency.

CDR1 SGHKS and CDR2 YYEKEE come from the germline V gene (reference sequence). The CDR3 sequence is 14 residues long. V was pared by 0 bases and J by 3 bases, with 6 bases between. The sequence was obtained from a human donor in good health (CMV status not recorded). Some clones in this sample may be carry-over from other donors' samples. The chain combines TRBV5-5 with TRBJ2-2; D gene ambiguous. The material sequenced was PBMCs, sequenced either directly or after in vitro stimulation (not recorded which). CDR3 sequence reads: CASSLDSYTGELFF. The CDR3 DNA reads as TGTGCCAGCAGCTTGGACAGCTACACCGGGGAGCTGTTTTTT.